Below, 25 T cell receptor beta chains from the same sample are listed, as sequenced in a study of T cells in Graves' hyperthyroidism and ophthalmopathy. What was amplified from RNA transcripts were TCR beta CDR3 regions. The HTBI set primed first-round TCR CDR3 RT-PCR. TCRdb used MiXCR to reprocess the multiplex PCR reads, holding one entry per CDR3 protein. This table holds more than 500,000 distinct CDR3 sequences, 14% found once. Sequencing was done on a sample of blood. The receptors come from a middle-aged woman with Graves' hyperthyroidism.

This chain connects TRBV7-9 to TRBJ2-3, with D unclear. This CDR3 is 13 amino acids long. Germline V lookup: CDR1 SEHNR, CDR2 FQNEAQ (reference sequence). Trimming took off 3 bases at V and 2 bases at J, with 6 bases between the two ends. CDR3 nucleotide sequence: TGTGCCAGCAGCTTTCTTTTCACAGATACGCAGTATTTT. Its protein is CASSFLFTDTQYF.

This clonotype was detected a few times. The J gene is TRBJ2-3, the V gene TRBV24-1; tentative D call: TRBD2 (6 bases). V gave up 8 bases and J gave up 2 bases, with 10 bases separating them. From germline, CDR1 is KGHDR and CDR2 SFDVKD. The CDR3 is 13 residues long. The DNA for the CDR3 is TGTGCCACCAATAGCGGCCCCACAGATACGCAGTATTTT. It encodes CATNSGPTDTQYF.

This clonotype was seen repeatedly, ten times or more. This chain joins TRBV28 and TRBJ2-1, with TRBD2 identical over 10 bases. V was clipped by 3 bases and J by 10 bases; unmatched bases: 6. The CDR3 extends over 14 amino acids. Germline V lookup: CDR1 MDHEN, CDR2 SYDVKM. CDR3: CASSFRASGGEQFF. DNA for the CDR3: TGTGCCAGCAGTTTTAGGGCTAGCGGGGGAGAGCAGTTCTTC.

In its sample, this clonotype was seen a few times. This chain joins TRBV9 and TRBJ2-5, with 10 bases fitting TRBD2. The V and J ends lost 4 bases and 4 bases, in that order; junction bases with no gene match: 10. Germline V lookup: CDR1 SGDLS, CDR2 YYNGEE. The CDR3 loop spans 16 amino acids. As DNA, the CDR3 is TGTGCCAGCAGCCCCAGGACTAGCGGCCCCAGAGAGACCCAGTACTTC. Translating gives CASSPRTSGPRETQYF.

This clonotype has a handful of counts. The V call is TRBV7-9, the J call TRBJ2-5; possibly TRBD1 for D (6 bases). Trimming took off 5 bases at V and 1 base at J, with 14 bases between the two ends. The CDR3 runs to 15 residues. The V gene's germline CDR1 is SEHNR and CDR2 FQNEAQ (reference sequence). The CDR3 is CASSPITGFQETQYF. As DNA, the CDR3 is TGTGCCAGCAGCCCAATTACAGGGTTCCAAGAGACCCAGTACTTC.

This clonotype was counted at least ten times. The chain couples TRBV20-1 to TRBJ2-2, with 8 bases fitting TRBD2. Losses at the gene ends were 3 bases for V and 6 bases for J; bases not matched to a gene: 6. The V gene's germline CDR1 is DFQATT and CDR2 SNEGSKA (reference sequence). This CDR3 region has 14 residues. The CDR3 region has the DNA TGCAGTGCTAGTTCGCGGGAGGTCGCCGGGGAGCTGTTTTTT. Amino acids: CSASSREVAGELFF.

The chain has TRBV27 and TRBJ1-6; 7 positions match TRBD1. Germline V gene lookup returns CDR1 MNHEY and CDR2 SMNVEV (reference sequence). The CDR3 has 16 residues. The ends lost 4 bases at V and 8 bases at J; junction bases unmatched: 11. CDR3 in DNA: TGTGCCAGCAGTTCCCCGTTCGGACAGGCTGATTCACCCCTCCACTTT. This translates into CASSSPFGQADSPLHF.

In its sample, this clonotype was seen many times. CDR3 bases: TGCGCCAGCAGCAAAAGCGCAGGGACTCTGAACACTGAAGCTTTCTTT. This encodes CASSKSAGTLNTEAFF. The V call is TRBV4-1, the J call TRBJ1-1; possible D gene TRBD1, 5 bases. Trimming took 5 bases from V and 0 from J, leaving 16 bases between them. Germline assignment: CDR1 MGHRA and CDR2 YSYEKL. This CDR3 has 16 residues.

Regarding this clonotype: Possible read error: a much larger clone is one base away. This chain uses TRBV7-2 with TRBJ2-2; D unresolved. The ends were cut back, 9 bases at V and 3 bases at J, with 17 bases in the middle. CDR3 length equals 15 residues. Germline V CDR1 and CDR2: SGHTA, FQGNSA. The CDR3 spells CARSPPPGDTGELFF. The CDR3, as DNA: TGTGCCAGAAGCCCGCCCCCGGGCGACACCGGGGAGCTGTTTTTT.

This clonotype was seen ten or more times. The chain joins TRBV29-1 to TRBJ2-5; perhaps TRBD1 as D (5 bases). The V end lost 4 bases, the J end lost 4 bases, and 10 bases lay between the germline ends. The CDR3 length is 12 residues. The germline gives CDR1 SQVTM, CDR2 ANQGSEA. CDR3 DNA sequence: TGCAGCGTTGGGACACCCCGAGAGACCCAGTACTTC. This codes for CSVGTPRETQYF.

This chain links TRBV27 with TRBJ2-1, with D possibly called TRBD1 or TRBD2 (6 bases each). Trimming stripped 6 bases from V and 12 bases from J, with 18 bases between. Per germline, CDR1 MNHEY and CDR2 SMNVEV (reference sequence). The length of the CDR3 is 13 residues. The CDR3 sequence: CASSPLGGLGQFF. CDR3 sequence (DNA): TGTGCCAGCAGCCCCCTTGGGGGGCTGGGGCAGTTCTTC.

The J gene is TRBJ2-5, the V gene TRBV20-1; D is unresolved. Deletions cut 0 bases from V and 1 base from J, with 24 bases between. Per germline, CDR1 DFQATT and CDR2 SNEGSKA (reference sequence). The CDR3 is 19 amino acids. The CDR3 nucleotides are TGCAGTGCTAGAGAAGAGGCACCTCCCGTCCGCACCTTCCAAGAGACCCAGTACTTC. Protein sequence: CSAREEAPPVRTFQETQYF.

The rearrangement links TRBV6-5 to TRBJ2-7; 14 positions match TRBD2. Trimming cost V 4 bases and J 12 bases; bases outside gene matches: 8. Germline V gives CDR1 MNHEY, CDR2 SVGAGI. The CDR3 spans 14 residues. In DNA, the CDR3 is TGTGCCAGCAGTTTGGGACTAGCGGGAGCGGGGCTGTACTTC. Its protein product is CASSLGLAGAGLYF.

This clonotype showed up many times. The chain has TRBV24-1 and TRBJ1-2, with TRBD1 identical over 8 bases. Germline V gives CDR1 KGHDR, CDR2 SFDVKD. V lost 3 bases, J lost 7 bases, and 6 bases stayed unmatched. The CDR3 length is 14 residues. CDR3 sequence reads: CATSDQGQAAGYTF. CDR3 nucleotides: TGTGCCACCAGTGATCAGGGACAGGCCGCTGGCTACACCTTC.

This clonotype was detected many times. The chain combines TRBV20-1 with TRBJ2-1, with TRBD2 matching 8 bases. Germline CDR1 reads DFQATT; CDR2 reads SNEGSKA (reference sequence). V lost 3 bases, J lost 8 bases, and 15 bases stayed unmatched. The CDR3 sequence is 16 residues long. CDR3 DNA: TGCAGTGCTAGTCCCCTCCAGCGGGAGCTTATCGATGAGCAGTTCTTC. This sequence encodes CSASPLQRELIDEQFF.

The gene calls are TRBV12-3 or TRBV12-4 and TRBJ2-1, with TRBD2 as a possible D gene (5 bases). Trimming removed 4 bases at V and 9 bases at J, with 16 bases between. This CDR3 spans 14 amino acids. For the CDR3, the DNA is TGTGCCAGCAGTTACTCGGGCCACCGGGGTGAGCAGTTCTTC. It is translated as CASSYSGHRGEQFF.

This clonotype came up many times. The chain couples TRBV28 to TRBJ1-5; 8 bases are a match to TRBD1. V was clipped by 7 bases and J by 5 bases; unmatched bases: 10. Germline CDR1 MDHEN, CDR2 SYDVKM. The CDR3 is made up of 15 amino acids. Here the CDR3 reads CASTNLGQGHQPQHF. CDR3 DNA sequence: TGTGCCAGCACCAATCTCGGACAGGGTCATCAGCCCCAGCATTTT.

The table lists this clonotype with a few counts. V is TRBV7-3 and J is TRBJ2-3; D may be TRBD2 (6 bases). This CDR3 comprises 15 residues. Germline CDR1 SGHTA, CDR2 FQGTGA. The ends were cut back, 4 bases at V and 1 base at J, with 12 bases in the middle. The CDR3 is CASSSTAGRTDTQYF. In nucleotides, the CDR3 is TGTGCCAGCAGCTCCACAGCGGGCCGCACAGATACGCAGTATTTT.

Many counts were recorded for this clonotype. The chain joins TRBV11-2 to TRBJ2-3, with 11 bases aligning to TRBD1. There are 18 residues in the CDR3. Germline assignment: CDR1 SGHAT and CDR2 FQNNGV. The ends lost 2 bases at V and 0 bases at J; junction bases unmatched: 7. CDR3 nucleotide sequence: TGTGCCAGCAGCTTATTCCTCGGACAGGGGGCTAGCACAGATACGCAGTATTTT. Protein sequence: CASSLFLGQGASTDTQYF.

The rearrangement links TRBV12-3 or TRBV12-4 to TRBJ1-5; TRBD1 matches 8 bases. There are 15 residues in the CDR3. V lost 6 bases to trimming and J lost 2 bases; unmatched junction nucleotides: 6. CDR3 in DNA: TGTGCCAGCAGACTGGACAGGGAGGGCAATCAGCCCCAGCATTTT. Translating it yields CASRLDREGNQPQHF.

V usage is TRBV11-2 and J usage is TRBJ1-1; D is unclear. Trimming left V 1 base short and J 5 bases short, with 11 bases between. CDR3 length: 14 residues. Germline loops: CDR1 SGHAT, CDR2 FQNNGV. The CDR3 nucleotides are TGTGCCAGCAGCTTAGGGATAGGGCGGACTGAAGCTTTCTTT. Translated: CASSLGIGRTEAFF.

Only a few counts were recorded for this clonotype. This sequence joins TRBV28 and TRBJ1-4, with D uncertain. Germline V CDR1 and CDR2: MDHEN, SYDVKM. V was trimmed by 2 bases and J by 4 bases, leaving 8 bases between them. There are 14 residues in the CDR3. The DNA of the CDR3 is TGTGCCAGCAGTTTACACCAGGATAATGAAAAACTGTTTTTT. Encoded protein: CASSLHQDNEKLFF.

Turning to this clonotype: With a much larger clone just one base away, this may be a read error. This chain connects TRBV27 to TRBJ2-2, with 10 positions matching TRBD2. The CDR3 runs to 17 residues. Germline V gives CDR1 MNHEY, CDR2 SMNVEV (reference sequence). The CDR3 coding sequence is TGTGCCGGCAGTTTATATGGACTAGCGGAGAACACCGGGGAGCTGTTTTTT. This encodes CAGSLYGLAENTGELFF.

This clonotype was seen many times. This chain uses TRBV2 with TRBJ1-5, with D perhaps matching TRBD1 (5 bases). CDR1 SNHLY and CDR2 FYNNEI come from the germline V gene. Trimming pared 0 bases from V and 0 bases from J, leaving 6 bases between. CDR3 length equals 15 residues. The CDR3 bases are TGTGCCAGCAGTGAAGCGCAGGGTAGCAATCAGCCCCAGCATTTT. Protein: CASSEAQGSNQPQHF.

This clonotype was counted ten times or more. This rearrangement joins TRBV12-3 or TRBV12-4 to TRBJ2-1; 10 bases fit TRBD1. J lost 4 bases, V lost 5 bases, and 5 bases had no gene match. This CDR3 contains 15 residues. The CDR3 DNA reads TGTGCCAGCAGTCGACAGGGGGCCGGGTACAATGAGCAGTTCTTC. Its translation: CASSRQGAGYNEQFF.